The TCR beta chain under discussion was sequenced for a study of cytotoxic CD8 clonotypes in ibrutinib-treated CLL. Germline-derived CDR1 and CDR2 are KGHSY and FQNENV. This CDR3 is 15 amino acids long. After removal of 0 bases from V and 6 bases from J, the junction contained 3 bases not matched to a gene. Sequenced by immunoSEQ multiplex PCR; TCRdb stores in-frame clones only, minus some. The sample lists more than 20,000 clones, roughly 72% occurring once. The receptor comes from a human donor with chronic lymphocytic leukemia. The chain employs TRBV16 and TRBJ2-1, with 9 bases aligning to TRBD2. The specimen was PBMCs, collected before ibrutinib treatment. The CDR3 DNA is TGTGCCAGCAGCCAATCGGGACTAGCACCCAATGAGCAGTTCTTC. This encodes CASSQSGLAPNEQFF. Together with reference TRBV16 and TRBJ2-1, the CDR3 gives the full variable domain: GEEVAQTPKHLVRGEGQKAKLYCAPIKGHSYVFWYQQVLKNEFKFLISFQNENVFDETGMPKERFSAKCLPNSPCSLEIQATKLEDSAVYFCASSQSGLAPNEQFFGPGTRLTVL.